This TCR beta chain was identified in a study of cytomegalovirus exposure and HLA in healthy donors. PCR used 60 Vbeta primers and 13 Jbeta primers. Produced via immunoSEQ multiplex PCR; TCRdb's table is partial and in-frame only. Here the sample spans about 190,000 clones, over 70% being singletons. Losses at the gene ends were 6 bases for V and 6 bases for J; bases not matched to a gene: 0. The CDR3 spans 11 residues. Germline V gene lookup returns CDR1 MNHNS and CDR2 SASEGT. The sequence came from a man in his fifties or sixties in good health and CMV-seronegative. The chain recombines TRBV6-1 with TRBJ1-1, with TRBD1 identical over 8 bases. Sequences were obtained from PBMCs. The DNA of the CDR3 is TGTGCCAGCAGGACAGGGGCTGAAGCTTTCTTT. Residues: CASRTGAEAFF.